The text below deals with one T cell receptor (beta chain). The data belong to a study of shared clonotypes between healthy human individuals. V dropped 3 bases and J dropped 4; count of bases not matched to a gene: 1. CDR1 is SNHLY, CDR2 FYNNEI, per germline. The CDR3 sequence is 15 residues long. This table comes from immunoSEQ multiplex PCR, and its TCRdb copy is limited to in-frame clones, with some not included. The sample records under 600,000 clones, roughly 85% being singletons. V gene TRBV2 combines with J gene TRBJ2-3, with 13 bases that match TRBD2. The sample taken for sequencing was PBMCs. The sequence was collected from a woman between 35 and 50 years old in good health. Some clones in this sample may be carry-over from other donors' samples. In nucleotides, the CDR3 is TGTGCCAGCAGTGAGGGACTAGCGGGGCCAGATACGCAGTATTTT. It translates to CASSEGLAGPDTQYF.